Following are 16 T cell receptor beta chains from one sample sequenced in a study of blood T cells in healthy people across ages (dated by TCRdb to between 2014 and 2017). The library was prepared using 5' RACE. Sequenced using an Illumina HiSeq 2500. A second about 7 to 12 cycle PCR used a sample-barcoded 5' primer and a J-beta primer mix. TCRdb's own reprocessing of the public reads used fastp at Q25 and MiXCR and kept productive beta chains. Rows are combined by CDR3 protein, so each entry shows the most common genes and DNA. For this sample there are around 940,000 distinct CDR3 sequences; around 54% appear just once. The ten largest account for about a fifth of the sample. The sample was blood. These TCRs come from an older woman in good health.

The chain uses TRBV29-1 and TRBJ2-5; either TRBD1 or TRBD2 may fit D (5 bases each). The end of the DNA fits TRBJ2-7 better, so the J call may be wrong. Looked up from germline, CDR1 is SQVTM and CDR2 is ANQGSEA. The CDR3 spans 13 residues. DNA of the CDR3: TGCAGCGTCGGATTAGGCAGGGACGGCGAGCAGTACTTC. Protein sequence: CSVGLGRDGEQYF.

Comment on this clonotype: A much larger clone differs from this one at a single base, so this may be a read error. This chain joins TRBV29-1 and TRBJ2-3, with a possible D match to TRBD2 (6 bases). Germline V gene lookup returns CDR1 SQVTM and CDR2 ANQGSEA. CDR3 size: 13 residues. CDR3 sequence reads: CSVDGGVSDTRYF. CDR3 DNA: TGCAGCGTTGATGGCGGGGTCTCAGATACGCGGTATTTT.

Concerning this clonotype: Being one base from a much bigger clone, this may be a read error. The chain combines TRBV20-1 with TRBJ2-7, with D unclear. The germline V gene encodes CDR1 DFQATT and CDR2 SNEGSKA (reference sequence). CDR3 length equals 12 residues. V was trimmed by 3 bases and J by 5 bases, leaving 11 bases between them. The CDR3 nucleotides read TGCAGTGCTAGGCAGACCAGCCACGAGCAGTACTTC. This codes for CSARQTSHEQYF.

The V gene is TRBV12-3 or TRBV12-4, the J gene TRBJ1-1; no definite D call. The V end was cut by 6 bases, the J end by 2 bases, with 13 bases between. The CDR3 sequence is 14 residues long. CDR3 DNA: TGTGCCAGCAGCAAAGGGTCTCCAAACACTGAAGCTTTCTTT. Protein: CASSKGSPNTEAFF.

This chain uses TRBV15 with TRBJ2-3; 11 bases are shared with TRBD2. The germline gives CDR1 LNHNV, CDR2 YYDKDF (reference sequence). This CDR3 spans 15 amino acids. Trimming cost V 4 bases and J 5 bases; bases outside gene matches: 5. The CDR3 spells CATSKGLAVQDTQYF. CDR3 in DNA: TGTGCCACCAGCAAGGGACTAGCGGTTCAAGATACGCAGTATTTT.

The rearrangement uses TRBV5-1 and TRBJ1-1, with TRBD1 matching 7 bases. J was trimmed by 0 bases and V by 4 bases; bases with no gene match: 9. CDR3 length equals 16 residues. Germline assignment: CDR1 SGHRS and CDR2 YFSETQ. CDR3 amino acids: CASSRSKDRVNTEAFF. CDR3 bases: TGCGCCAGCAGCCGTAGTAAAGACAGGGTGAACACTGAAGCTTTCTTT.

The rearrangement uses TRBV20-1 and TRBJ1-2, with D possibly TRBD1 on 5 matching bases. CDR1 DFQATT and CDR2 SNEGSKA come from the germline V gene (reference sequence). The V and J ends lost 3 bases and 3 bases respectively, with 14 bases between them. The CDR3 totals 14 residues. CDR3 amino acids: CSASTIRAHYGYTF. The DNA of the CDR3 is TGCAGTGCTAGCACTATCAGGGCCCACTATGGCTACACCTTC.

This rearrangement joins TRBV3-1 to TRBJ2-7; 7 nucleotides line up with TRBD2. The CDR3 has 17 residues. CDR1 is LGHDT and CDR2 is YNNKEL in the germline V gene (reference sequence). Germline trimming cut 4 bases from V and 6 bases from J; bases unmatched to any gene: 18. The CDR3: CASSPYAASGTLTEQYF. In nucleotides, the CDR3 is TGTGCCAGCAGCCCTTACGCGGCTAGCGGAACCTTAACCGAGCAGTACTTC.

This clonotype appeared a few times. The chain links TRBV28 to TRBJ2-7, with a tentative D call TRBD2 (5 bases). Trimming cost V 8 bases and J 3 bases, with 8 bases left between them. Germline loops: CDR1 MDHEN, CDR2 SYDVKM. The CDR3 contains 11 residues. CDR3 sequence (DNA): TGTGCCAGCCTCGGGAACTACGAGCAGTACTTC. Translation: CASLGNYEQYF.

The chain combines TRBV29-1 with TRBJ1-1; TRBD1 might be the D (5 bases). This CDR3 is 14 amino acids long. The germline V and J ends were trimmed by 6 bases and 3 bases, with 17 bases remaining between them. The germline gives CDR1 SQVTM, CDR2 ANQGSEA. The CDR3 loop is CSVLGTGRDTEAFF. The CDR3 DNA sequence: TGCAGCGTATTAGGGACGGGACGTGACACTGAAGCTTTCTTT.

This clonotype was detected many times. The rearrangement uses TRBV7-2 and TRBJ1-2; TRBD1 matches 9 bases. The V segment lost 6 bases and the J segment 4 bases; nucleotides outside the gene matches: 9. The CDR3 totals 15 residues. Per the germline V gene, CDR1 is SGHTA and CDR2 is FQGNSA. The chain's CDR3 is CASSLSTTGGYGYTF. The CDR3 DNA reads TGTGCCAGCAGTCTGTCCACGACAGGGGGCTATGGCTACACCTTC.

This chain joins TRBV20-1 and TRBJ2-3; no definite D call. Trimming left V 2 bases short and J 0 bases short, with 18 bases between. This CDR3 is built from 17 residues. The germline V gene encodes CDR1 DFQATT and CDR2 SNEGSKA (reference sequence). The DNA for the CDR3 is TGCAGTGCTAGAAATTTACGGGCGGCCATCAGCACAGATACGCAGTATTTT. Amino acid sequence: CSARNLRAAISTDTQYF.

This clonotype was recorded a few times. This chain uses TRBV7-2 with TRBJ1-1; the D is unclear. V was shortened by 7 bases and J by 7 bases, with 19 bases between the two germline ends. Germline V gene sequence: CDR1 SGHTA, CDR2 FQGNSA. This CDR3 is built from 14 residues. The CDR3 sequence is CASTPSSQSVEAFF. In nucleotides, the CDR3 is TGTGCCAGCACCCCGTCGAGTCAGAGCGTTGAAGCTTTCTTT.

This chain uses TRBV7-9 with TRBJ2-1; TRBD2 might be the D (5 bases). CDR1 is SEHNR and CDR2 is FQNEAQ in the germline V gene (reference sequence). V lost 3 bases to trimming and J lost 5 bases, with 11 bases between them. CDR3 length: 14 residues. The CDR3 region has the DNA TGTGCCAGCAGCTTGTCTAGCTTCAACAATGAGCAGTTCTTC. Encoded protein: CASSLSSFNNEQFF.

The chain joins TRBV7-2 to TRBJ2-1; 7 bases are a match to TRBD1. The V and J ends lost 5 bases and 8 bases, in that order; junction bases with no gene match: 6. CDR3 length: 13 residues. Germline-derived CDR1 and CDR2 are SGHTA and FQGNSA. CDR3 nucleotides: TGTGCCAGCAGCACGTGGGACAGCTATGAGCAGTTCTTC. As protein: CASSTWDSYEQFF.

The V and J genes are TRBV6-1 and TRBJ2-4; no firm D call. V was trimmed by 9 bases and J by 0 bases, leaving 15 bases between them. This CDR3 is built from 15 residues. The germline gives CDR1 MNHNS, CDR2 SASEGT. The CDR3 bases are TGTGCCAGTGTGAGAGAGCTACTAGCCAAAAACATTCAGTACTTC. As protein: CASVRELLAKNIQYF.